The clone carrying this T cell receptor beta chain was observed a single time. There are 15 residues in the CDR3. Germline CDR1 reads MNHEY; CDR2 reads SVGEGT. The trim removed 6 bases at V and 5 bases at J, leaving 10 bases unmatched. The sample belongs to a study of T cells in Graves' hyperthyroidism and ophthalmopathy. TCR beta CDR3 regions were amplified from RNA transcripts. A first-round RT-PCR of the TCR CDR3 used the HTBI primer set. TCRdb called the multiplex PCR reads again in MiXCR, with one record for every CDR3 protein. This table has fewer than 850,000 distinct CDR3 sequences, roughly 17% appearing once.

This receptor was taken from a man aged 50 or older with Graves' hyperthyroidism. The chain recombines TRBV6-2 or TRBV6-3 with TRBJ1-1; 9 bases match TRBD1. The sample comprised blood. For the CDR3, the DNA is TGTGCCAGCAGCGTCTTCGGGACAGGGAGGACTGAAGCTTTCTTT. Encoded protein: CASSVFGTGRTEAFF.